This T cell receptor beta chain was retrieved from a study of blood T cell repertoires in COVID-19. Study in general: Samples representing acute and convalescent COVID-19 were sourced from the United States, Italy and Spain.

Trimming at V came to 4 bases and at J to 2 bases, leaving 7 bases not matched to a gene. CDR3 length equals 17 residues. Germline CDR1 reads SGHNT; CDR2 reads YENEEA. Clones were sequenced by immunoSEQ multiplex PCR, and TCRdb holds only the in-frame ones, with some missing. The sample has 150,000 or so clones, 75% to 95% seen once. The V gene is TRBV11-3, the J gene TRBJ2-6; 8 bases agree with TRBD1. Sequenced input: peripheral blood. The clonotype comes from a man aged 50-59 years with acute or convalescent COVID-19. CDR3 loop: CASSYSQGAAGANVLTF. CDR3 DNA sequence: TGTGCCAGCAGCTATTCCCAGGGGGCAGCTGGGGCCAACGTCCTGACTTTC. Full variable domain (remainder filled in from reference TRBV11-3 and TRBJ2-6): EAGVVQSPRYKIIEKKQPVAFWCNPISGHNTLYWYLQNLGQGPELLIRYENEEAVDDSQLPKDRFSAERLKGVDSTLKIQPAELGDSAVYLCASSYSQGAAGANVLTFGAGSRLTVL.